This T cell receptor (beta chain) comes out of a study of cytomegalovirus exposure and HLA in healthy donors. Study-level points and caveats: High specificity and sensitivity for cytomegalovirus status were reported for the classifier. The study flagged roughly 160 TCR beta chains as cytomegalovirus-associated. According to a subsequent analysis, TCR clusters from the first cohort were inclined to appear together in the 120 validation repertoires. Researchers reported that a few CMV-associated chains were confirmed in vitro as CMV antigen-specific.

The method was immunoSEQ multiplex PCR; TCRdb's version includes in-frame clones alone and lacks a portion of them. Altogether about 140,000 clones are present, around 87% being singletons, with the ten largest covering approximately 8.7%. To note about this clone: Its target is unknown.

The CDR3 is made up of 13 amino acids. Trimming removed 8 bases from V and 4 bases from J; junction bases left unmatched: 5. Per the germline V gene, CDR1 is MNHNS and CDR2 is SASEGT. The TCR originated in a young man in good health and CMV-seropositive. The J gene is TRBJ1-2, the V gene TRBV6-1; 9 nucleotides align to TRBD1. Input material: PBMCs. The CDR3: CASVSTGGYGYTF. The DNA of the CDR3 is TGTGCCAGCGTGTCGACAGGGGGCTATGGCTACACCTTC.